These 10 T cell receptor beta chains share one sample of origin, sequenced in a study of T-cell reconstitution after alpha-beta-depleted transplantation in children. Unique molecular identifiers were used to barcode this TCRbeta library. One entry per CDR3 protein, called by TCRdb with MiXCR from the PCR reads. This sample has about 350,000 distinct CDR3 sequences, with roughly 15% found just once. Sequencing used PBMCs, mostly from graft donor cells, obtained 360 days after TCRalphabeta/CD19-depleted stem cell transplant. The receptors derive from a male patient aged 2 to 10 who had a stem cell transplant for acute lymphoblastic leukemia, so the T cells may come from the graft donor.

CDR3 loop: CASSGASGYGYTF. In nucleotides, the CDR3 is TGCGCCAGCAGTGGGGCTTCGGGCTATGGCTACACCTTC. The chain couples TRBV5-1 to TRBJ1-2, with TRBD1 as a possible D gene (5 bases). The V and J ends lost 5 bases and 4 bases respectively, with 12 bases between them. CDR1 is SGHRS and CDR2 is YFSETQ in the germline V gene. The CDR3 covers 13 residues.

This clonotype was recorded a few times. CDR3 DNA sequence: TGTGCCAGCAGCTCTTGGACAGGGGGACTAGCGGGAGGGCCCCACACCGGGGAGCTGTTTTTT. It specifies CASSSWTGGLAGGPHTGELFF. The V call is TRBV11-1, the J call TRBJ2-2; 16 bases agree with TRBD2. J gave up 3 bases and V 4 bases, and 14 bases lay outside the gene matches. In germline, CDR1 is SGHAT, CDR2 FQDESV (reference sequence). This CDR3 is built from 21 residues.

V usage is TRBV18 and J usage is TRBJ1-5; weak D call: TRBD1 (6 bases). The germline V gene encodes CDR1 KGHSH and CDR2 LQKENI. CDR3 size: 13 residues. With 2 bases removed from V and 7 bases from J, the gap between germline ends came to 9 bases. The CDR3 loop is CASSPGGGQPQHF. Here the CDR3 DNA reads TGTGCCAGCTCACCAGGGGGGGGCCAGCCCCAGCATTTT.

This sequence joins TRBV6-1 and TRBJ1-2; D may be TRBD1 (5 bases). The CDR3 is 13 residues long. The germline V gene has CDR1 MNHNS and CDR2 SASEGT. V was cut by 8 bases and J by 5 bases, with 15 bases left in between. The CDR3 coding sequence is TGTGCCAGCCAGGACAACCTAAATTATGGCTACACCTTC. Translating gives CASQDNLNYGYTF.

The chain combines TRBV3-1 with TRBJ2-7; TRBD2 aligns across 14 bases. In germline, CDR1 is LGHDT, CDR2 YNNKEL (reference sequence). Losses at the gene ends were 6 bases for V and 3 bases for J; bases not matched to a gene: 10. This CDR3 spans 17 amino acids. CDR3 bases: TGTGCCAGCAGACCGGGACTAGCGGGAGAGGAAGGCTACGAGCAGTACTTC. Translated: CASRPGLAGEEGYEQYF.

This chain joins TRBV6-1 and TRBJ2-1; TRBD2 is a possible D gene (6 bases). Trimming removed 6 bases from V and 4 bases from J, with 19 bases in between. This CDR3 comprises 16 residues. Germline CDR1 MNHNS, CDR2 SASEGT. The CDR3 sequence: CASRPSTGVWYNEQFF. Written as DNA, the CDR3 is TGTGCCAGCAGGCCGTCAACGGGAGTTTGGTACAATGAGCAGTTCTTC.

CDR3 sequence (DNA): TGCGCCAGCAGCTGGGGAGTGGCGGGGGAGCAGTACTTC. Protein sequence: CASSWGVAGEQYF. The chain carries TRBV5-1 and TRBJ2-7; perhaps TRBD2 as D (6 bases). In germline, CDR1 is SGHRS, CDR2 YFSETQ. The CDR3 is 13 amino acids. V was cut by 3 bases and J by 7 bases, with 14 bases left in between.

Only a few counts were recorded for this clonotype. The chain has TRBV4-1 and TRBJ2-1; 11 nucleotides agree with TRBD2. The CDR3 extends over 17 amino acids. Trimming cost V 1 base and J 4 bases; bases outside gene matches: 6. Per the germline V gene, CDR1 is MGHRA and CDR2 is YSYEKL. The DNA for the CDR3 is TGCGCCAGCAGCCAAGCGCCCGGGACTAGCGGTTACAATGAGCAGTTCTTC. It yields the protein CASSQAPGTSGYNEQFF.

This clonotype came up many times. The chain is built from TRBV4-3 and TRBJ2-1; perhaps D is TRBD1 or TRBD2 (5 bases each). CDR1 is LGHNA and CDR2 is YSLEER in the germline V gene. The CDR3 consists of 17 residues. V was trimmed by 3 bases and J by 2 bases, leaving 17 bases between them. CDR3 nucleotides: TGCGCCAGCAGCCAGACAGCCGGGACCTCCACCTACAATGAGCAGTTCTTC. Amino acids: CASSQTAGTSTYNEQFF.

V is TRBV20-1 and J is TRBJ2-3, with a possible D match to TRBD2 (7 bases). The V and J ends lost 7 bases and 2 bases respectively, with 13 bases between them. CDR1 is DFQATT, CDR2 SNEGSKA, per germline (reference sequence). The CDR3 contains 13 residues. DNA of the CDR3: TGCAGTGGCCGACGGGGGGCCACAGATACGCAGTATTTT. It is translated as CSGRRGATDTQYF.